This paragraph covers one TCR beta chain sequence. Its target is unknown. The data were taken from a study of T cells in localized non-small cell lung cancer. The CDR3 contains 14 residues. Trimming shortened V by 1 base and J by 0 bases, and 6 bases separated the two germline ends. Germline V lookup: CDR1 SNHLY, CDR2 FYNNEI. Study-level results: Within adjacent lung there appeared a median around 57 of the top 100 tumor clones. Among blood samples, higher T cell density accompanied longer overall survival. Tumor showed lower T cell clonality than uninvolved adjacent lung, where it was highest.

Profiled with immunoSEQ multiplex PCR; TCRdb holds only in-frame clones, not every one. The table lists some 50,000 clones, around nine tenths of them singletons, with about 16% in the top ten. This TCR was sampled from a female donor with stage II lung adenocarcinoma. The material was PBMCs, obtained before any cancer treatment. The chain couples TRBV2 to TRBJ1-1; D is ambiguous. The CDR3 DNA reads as TGTGCCAGCAGTGAAGTTCTGATGAACACTGAAGCTTTCTTT. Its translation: CASSEVLMNTEAFF.